One sample yielded the 10 T cell receptor beta chains listed below, sequenced in a study of blood T cell repertoires in COVID-19 (dated by TCRdb to the early 2020s). Library preparation used the immunoSEQ multiplex PCR assay. Not all clones reach the TCRdb copy of this immuneACCESS table, which keeps in-frame sequences only. Checked studies attribute under half of the gap to unresolved V genes and leave the rest unexplained. The sample table lists 57,000 or so clones, approximately 79% of them with a count of one. The ten largest clonotypes hold around 21% of the sample. Sequences were obtained from peripheral blood. Receptors originate from a woman aged 80 or over with active or convalescent COVID-19.

The chain has TRBV5-1 and TRBJ2-5, with D uncertain. Trimming stripped 1 base from V and 5 bases from J, with 9 bases between. Germline CDR1 reads SGHRS; CDR2 reads YFSETQ. The length of the CDR3 is 13 residues. The CDR3 loop is CASSLQQPETQYF. In nucleotides, the CDR3 is TGCGCCAGCAGCTTGCAACAGCCGGAGACCCAGTACTTC.

The chain employs TRBV5-1 and TRBJ1-1, with D tentatively TRBD1 (6 bases). The CDR3 covers 14 residues. Germline loops: CDR1 SGHRS, CDR2 YFSETQ. V was shortened by 3 bases and J by 1 base, with 10 bases between the two germline ends. CDR3 sequence (DNA): TGCGCCAGCAGCTCGGGAGGGGGGAACACTGAAGCTTTCTTT. Its protein is CASSSGGGNTEAFF.

The count of this clone is one. The chain joins TRBV20-1 to TRBJ2-7, with TRBD2 as a possible D gene (5 bases). Between the trimmed V and J ends, which lost 3 bases and 0 bases, there was a span of 18 bases. CDR1 is DFQATT and CDR2 is SNEGSKA in the germline V gene (reference sequence). The CDR3 length is 16 residues. CDR3 region: CSASSLGLPSSYEQYF. The CDR3 DNA reads as TGCAGTGCTAGTTCCCTTGGACTTCCGAGCTCCTACGAGCAGTACTTC.

This clone was seen more than once but under ten times. The chain has TRBV3-1 (or the pseudogene TRBV3-2) and TRBJ2-7; no definite D call. This CDR3 is built from 15 residues. V was cut by 3 bases and J by 3 bases, with 15 bases left in between. The V gene's germline CDR1 is LGHDT and CDR2 YNNKEL (reference sequence). The CDR3, as DNA: TGTGCCAGCAGCCACCGTAGGTCGGGTGGCTACGAGCAGTACTTC. Its protein product is CASSHRRSGGYEQYF.

This clone was seen a single time. This chain joins TRBV4-2 and TRBJ1-1; D may be TRBD1 (5 bases). The CDR3 is 16 residues long. The V end was cut by 1 base, the J end by 0 bases, with 12 bases between. CDR1 and CDR2 from the germline V gene are LGHNA and YNFKEQ. The CDR3 spells CASSQASAGMNTEAFF. The DNA of the CDR3 is TGTGCCAGCAGCCAAGCCTCGGCAGGGATGAACACTGAAGCTTTCTTT.

This rearrangement joins TRBV5-1 to TRBJ1-6, with 11 bases fitting TRBD1. V was clipped by 5 bases and J by 7 bases; unmatched bases: 5. CDR1 is SGHRS and CDR2 is YFSETQ in the germline V gene. This CDR3 is built from 15 residues. The DNA of the CDR3 is TGCGCCAGCAGGCAGGGGACAGGGGGAAATTCACCCCTCCACTTT. This sequence encodes CASRQGTGGNSPLHF.

The chain carries TRBV5-1 and TRBJ2-1; the match to TRBD2 covers 7 bases. CDR1 is SGHRS, CDR2 YFSETQ, per germline. The trim removed 4 bases at V and 5 bases at J, leaving 6 bases unmatched. The CDR3 spans 14 residues. For the CDR3, the DNA is TGCGCCAGCAGCCCTGGGGGGGGTAACAATGAGCAGTTCTTC. It encodes CASSPGGGNNEQFF.

This clone has just one count. This chain links TRBV7-2 with TRBJ2-2; D is possibly TRBD2 (5 bases). The CDR3 is 16 amino acids. V gave up 7 bases and J gave up 0 bases, with 15 bases separating them. Germline CDR1 is SGHTA and CDR2 is FQGNSA. The CDR3 loop reads CASTPRRRPNTGELFF. CDR3 DNA sequence: TGTGCCAGCACCCCCCGGAGGAGACCGAACACCGGGGAGCTGTTTTTT.

This chain joins TRBV6-5 and TRBJ1-4; 12 bases agree with TRBD1. The CDR3 consists of 14 residues. Germline V gene lookup returns CDR1 MNHEY and CDR2 SVGAGI. J was trimmed by 6 bases and V by 6 bases; bases with no gene match: 2. The CDR3 reads CASSGTGGYEKLFF. The CDR3, as DNA: TGTGCCAGCAGCGGGACAGGGGGCTATGAAAAACTGTTTTTT.

Only a few counts were recorded for this clone. This sequence joins TRBV10-3 and TRBJ1-3; 11 bases match TRBD1. The CDR3 loop spans 15 amino acids. Germline V gene lookup returns CDR1 ENHRY and CDR2 SYGVKD. Losses at the gene ends were 6 bases for V and 2 bases for J; bases not matched to a gene: 3. The CDR3 DNA follows: TGTGCCATCAGGCCGGGACAGGGGGCTGGAAACACCATATATTTT. Translated: CAIRPGQGAGNTIYF.